These 4 T cell receptor beta chains originate from one sample sequenced in a study of response to subunit inactivated influenza vaccine. From the RT-PCR reads, TCRdb called clonotypes with MiXCR, one entry per CDR3 protein. The table shows about 500,000 distinct CDR3 sequences, with more than 15% occurring only once. The material sequenced was CD4+ T cells sorted from PBMCs, taken 23 months after vaccination. These receptors were collected from a man aged 50-75 years who received an inactivated influenza vaccine.

This clonotype was detected a few times. The genes are TRBV2 and TRBJ1-2; maybe TRBD1 (6 bases). Germline assignment: CDR1 SNHLY and CDR2 FYNNEI. The CDR3 is made up of 13 amino acids. Deletions cut 6 bases from V and 4 bases from J, with 12 bases between. This CDR3 is CASSVDRPYGYTF. The CDR3 DNA follows: TGTGCCAGCAGCGTGGACAGACCCTATGGCTACACCTTC.

The chain is built from TRBV12-3 or TRBV12-4 and TRBJ2-7; D is tentatively TRBD1 or TRBD2 (6 bases each). This CDR3 is 14 amino acids long. Trimming cost V 6 bases and J 6 bases, with 18 bases left between them. The CDR3 loop reads CASRNHRGRGEQYF. CDR3 bases: TGTGCCAGCAGGAATCACCGGGGGCGGGGCGAGCAGTACTTC.

This clonotype was counted at least ten times. CDR3 region: CSAQQGATDTQYF. The CDR3 DNA reads as TGCAGCGCACAACAGGGAGCCACAGATACGCAGTATTTT. The chain is built from TRBV29-1 and TRBJ2-3, with D possibly TRBD1 on 6 matching bases. The V and J ends lost 7 bases and 2 bases respectively, with 13 bases between them. From germline, CDR1 is SQVTM and CDR2 ANQGSEA. The CDR3 runs to 13 residues.

The chain is built from TRBV11-2 and TRBJ1-3; D unresolved. V was pared by 1 base and J by 0 bases, with 10 bases between. CDR1 is SGHAT, CDR2 FQNNGV, per germline. The CDR3 has 16 amino acids. The CDR3: CASSLVQRISGNTIYF. The CDR3 DNA follows: TGTGCCAGCAGCTTAGTACAGCGAATCTCTGGAAACACCATATATTTT.